The present T cell receptor beta chain was sequenced within a study of cytotoxic CD8 clonotypes in ibrutinib-treated CLL. The table came from immunoSEQ multiplex PCR; TCRdb's copy has only in-frame clones and leaves some out. The sample gives 20,000 to 25,000 clones, approximately 77% of which show up once; roughly 7.6% is in the top ten. The V and J ends lost 2 bases and 5 bases respectively, with 6 bases between them. CDR1 and CDR2 (germline): MNHEY, SVGAGI. The CDR3 loop spans 13 amino acids. V is TRBV6-5 and J is TRBJ1-4; D ambiguous. This specimen was PBMCs, taken before ibrutinib treatment. This clonotype was sampled from a human donor with chronic lymphocytic leukemia. The CDR3 loop is CASSYVRNEKLFF. For the CDR3, the DNA is TGTGCCAGCAGTTACGTGCGGAATGAAAAACTGTTTTTT.